This section outlines one T cell receptor (beta chain) sequence together with its context. The data stem from a study of identical twins. TCRdb analysed the 5' RACE reads with MiXCR anew, one entry per CDR3 protein. The table lists 540,000 or so distinct CDR3 sequences, around 20% of them singletons. CDR3 length equals 17 residues. V was shortened by 5 bases and J by 0 bases, with 17 bases between the two germline ends. The same data also went into a second study, on yellow fever vaccine responses in identical twins.

Sequenced sample: CD4+ T cells sorted from blood. This chain connects TRBV12-3 or TRBV12-4 to TRBJ2-4, with D perhaps TRBD1 (7 bases). The sequence was collected from a woman aged 18-29 years in good health. The CDR3 here is CASSPRQGLLAKNIQYF. The CDR3 nucleotides read TGTGCCAGCAGTCCTCGACAGGGACTGTTAGCCAAAAACATTCAGTACTTC.